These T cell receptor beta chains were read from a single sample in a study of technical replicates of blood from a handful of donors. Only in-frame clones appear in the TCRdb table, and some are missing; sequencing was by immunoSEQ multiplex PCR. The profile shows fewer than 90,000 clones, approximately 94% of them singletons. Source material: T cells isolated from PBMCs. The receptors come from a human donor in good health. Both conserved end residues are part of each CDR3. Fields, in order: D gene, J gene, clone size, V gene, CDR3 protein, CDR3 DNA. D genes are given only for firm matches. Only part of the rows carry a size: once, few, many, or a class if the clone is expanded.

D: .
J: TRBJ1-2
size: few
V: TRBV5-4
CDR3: CASSLFGLLPGAGYYGYTF
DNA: TGTGCCAGCAGCTTGTTTGGGCTGCTCCCAGGGGCAGGCTACTATGGCTACACCTTC

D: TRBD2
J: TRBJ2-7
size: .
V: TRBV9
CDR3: CASSVGIAGGSYEQYF
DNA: TGTGCCAGCAGCGTAGGAATAGCGGGAGGATCCTACGAGCAGTACTTC

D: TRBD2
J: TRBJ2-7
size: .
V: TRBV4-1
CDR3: CASSQGGLRLAGGPDYEQYF
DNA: TGCGCCAGCAGCCAAGGGGGACTAAGGTTAGCGGGAGGCCCGGACTACGAGCAGTACTTC

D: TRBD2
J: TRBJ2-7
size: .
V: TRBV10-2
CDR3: CASSVAAGTPYEQYF
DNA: TGCGCCAGCAGTGTGGCAGCGGGAACCCCCTACGAGCAGTACTTC

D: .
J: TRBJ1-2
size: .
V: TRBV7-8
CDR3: CASSLKEGSYGYTF
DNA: TGTGCCAGCAGCTTAAAGGAGGGAAGCTATGGCTACACCTTC

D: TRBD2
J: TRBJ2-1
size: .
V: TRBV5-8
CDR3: CASSLASGTYNEQFF
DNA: TGTGCCAGCAGCTTGGCTAGCGGTACCTACAATGAGCAGTTCTTC

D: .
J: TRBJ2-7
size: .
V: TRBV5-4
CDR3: CASTNSTAPEQYF
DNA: TGTGCCAGCACGAACTCCACAGCCCCCGAGCAGTACTTC

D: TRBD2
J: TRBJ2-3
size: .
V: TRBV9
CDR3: CASSPLTGGITDTQYF
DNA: TGTGCCAGCAGCCCTCTCACGGGGGGGATCACAGATACGCAGTATTTT

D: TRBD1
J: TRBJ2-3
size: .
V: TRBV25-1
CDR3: CASSEIPGTGPADTQYF
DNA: TGTGCCAGCAGTGAAATTCCCGGGACAGGGCCCGCAGATACGCAGTATTTT

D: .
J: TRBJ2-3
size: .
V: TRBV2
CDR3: CASWGWGGGSDTQYF
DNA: TGTGCCAGCTGGGGTTGGGGGGGCGGATCAGATACGCAGTATTTT

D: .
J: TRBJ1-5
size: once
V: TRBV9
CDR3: CASVSLVLPRSNQPQHF
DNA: TGTGCCAGCGTCAGCCTCGTCCTCCCGCGGAGCAATCAGCCCCAGCATTTT

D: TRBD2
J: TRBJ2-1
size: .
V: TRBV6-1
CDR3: CASSSSGSRDEQFF
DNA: TGTGCCAGCAGTTCTAGCGGGAGTAGGGATGAGCAGTTCTTC

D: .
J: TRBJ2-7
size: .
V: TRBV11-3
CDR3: CASSLDGRDGTYEQYF
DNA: TGTGCCAGCAGCTTAGACGGCAGGGATGGGACCTACGAGCAGTACTTC

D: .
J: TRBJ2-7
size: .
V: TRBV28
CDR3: CASSSQTAGWAYEQYF
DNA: TGTGCCAGCAGTTCCCAGACGGCGGGATGGGCCTACGAGCAGTACTTC

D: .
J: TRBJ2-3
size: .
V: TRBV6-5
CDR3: CASSYATSPDTQYF
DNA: TGTGCCAGCAGTTACGCGACTAGTCCAGATACGCAGTATTTT

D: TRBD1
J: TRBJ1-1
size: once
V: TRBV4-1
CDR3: CASSQGKGAIDTFF
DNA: TGCGCCAGCAGCCAAGGCAAGGGGGCGATTGATACTTTCTTT

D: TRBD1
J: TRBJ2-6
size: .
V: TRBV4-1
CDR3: CASSQDRGQRSSGANVLTF
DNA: TGCGCCAGCAGCCAAGATAGGGGACAGAGGTCCTCTGGGGCCAACGTCCTGACTTTC

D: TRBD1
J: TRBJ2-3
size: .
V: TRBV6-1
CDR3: CASSGIDRGARATQYF
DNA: TGTGCCAGCAGTGGGATTGACAGGGGAGCTAGGGCTACGCAGTATTTT

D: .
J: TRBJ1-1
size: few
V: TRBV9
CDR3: CASSPLAVRNTEAFF
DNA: TGTGCCAGCAGCCCCCTTGCTGTGAGGAACACTGAAGCTTTCTTT

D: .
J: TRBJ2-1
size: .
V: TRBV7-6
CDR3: CASSYLAASAANEQFF
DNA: TGTGCCAGCAGCTATCTGGCCGCTAGCGCGGCTAATGAGCAGTTCTTC

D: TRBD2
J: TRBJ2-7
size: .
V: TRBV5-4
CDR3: CASSFGGRVETSYEQYF
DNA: TGTGCCAGCAGCTTTGGGGGGAGGGTAGAAACTTCCTACGAGCAGTACTTC

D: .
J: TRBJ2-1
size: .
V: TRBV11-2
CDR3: CASSPTAALGEQFF
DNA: TGTGCCAGCAGCCCCACAGCGGCTCTCGGCGAGCAGTTCTTC

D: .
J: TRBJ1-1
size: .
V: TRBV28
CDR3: CASSLRGAGNTEAFF
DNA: TGTGCCAGCAGTTTACGGGGGGCAGGGAACACTGAAGCTTTCTTT

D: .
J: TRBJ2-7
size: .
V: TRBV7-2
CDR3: CASSLSPNRGYEQYF
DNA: TGTGCCAGCAGCTTGTCCCCAAATCGAGGGTACGAGCAGTACTTC

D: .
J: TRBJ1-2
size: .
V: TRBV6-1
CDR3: CASTFDRGARGYTF
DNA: TGTGCCAGCACTTTTGACCGGGGGGCGCGGGGCTACACCTTC

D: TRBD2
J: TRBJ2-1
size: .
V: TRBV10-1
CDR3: CASSEALAGSRQFF
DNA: TGCGCCAGCAGTGAGGCCCTAGCGGGGTCGAGGCAGTTCTTC

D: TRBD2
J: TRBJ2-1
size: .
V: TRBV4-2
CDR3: CASSQDAGLAGGYNEQFF
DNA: TGTGCCAGCAGCCAAGATGCCGGACTAGCGGGAGGTTACAATGAGCAGTTCTTC

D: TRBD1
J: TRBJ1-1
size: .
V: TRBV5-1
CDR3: CASSQQGVLALEPEAFF
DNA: TGCGCCAGCAGCCAACAGGGGGTATTGGCCTTAGAGCCTGAAGCTTTCTTT

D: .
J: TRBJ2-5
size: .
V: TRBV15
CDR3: CATSRDLGGVGTQYF
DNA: TGTGCCACCAGCAGAGATCTAGGCGGGGTGGGGACCCAGTACTTC

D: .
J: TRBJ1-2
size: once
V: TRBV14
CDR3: CASSQIQGSNYGYTF
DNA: TGTGCCAGCAGCCAAATTCAGGGGAGTAACTATGGCTACACCTTC

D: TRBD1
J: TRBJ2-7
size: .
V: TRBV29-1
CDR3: CSGRTGPYEQYF
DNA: TGCAGCGGCCGGACAGGGCCCTACGAGCAGTACTTC

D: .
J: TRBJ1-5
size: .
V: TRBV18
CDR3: CASSPIGDSNQPQHF
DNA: TGTGCCAGCTCACCAATCGGTGATAGCAATCAGCCCCAGCATTTT

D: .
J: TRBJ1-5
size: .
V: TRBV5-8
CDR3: CASSTSLGSGPQHF
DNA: TGTGCCAGCAGTACCTCCTTGGGGAGTGGGCCCCAGCATTTT

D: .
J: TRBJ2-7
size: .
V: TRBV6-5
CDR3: CASSYSGALYEQYF
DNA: TGTGCCAGCAGTTACTCAGGGGCTCTCTACGAGCAGTACTTC

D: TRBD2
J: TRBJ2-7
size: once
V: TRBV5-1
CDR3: CASSVLAGGPGEQYF
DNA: TGCGCCAGCAGCGTACTAGCGGGGGGGCCGGGCGAGCAGTACTTC

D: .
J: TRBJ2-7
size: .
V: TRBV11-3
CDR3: CASSAGNSPYEQYF
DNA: TGTGCCAGCAGCGCGGGTAACTCTCCCTACGAGCAGTACTTC

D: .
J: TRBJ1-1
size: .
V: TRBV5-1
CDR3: CASSLLPVNGGNTEAFF
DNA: TGCGCCAGCAGCCTCCTGCCAGTTAATGGGGGCAACACTGAAGCTTTCTTT

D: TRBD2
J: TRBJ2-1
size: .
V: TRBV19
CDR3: CASSIASGDYNEQFF
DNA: TGTGCCAGTAGTATAGCCAGCGGGGACTACAATGAGCAGTTCTTC

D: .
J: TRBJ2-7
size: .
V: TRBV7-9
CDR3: CASSGQHSSYEQYF
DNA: TGTGCCAGCAGCGGACAGCATAGCTCCTACGAGCAGTACTTC

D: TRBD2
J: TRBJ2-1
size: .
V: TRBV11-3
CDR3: CASSLESGGYNEQFF
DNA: TGTGCCAGCAGCTTAGAGAGCGGGGGGTACAATGAGCAGTTCTTC

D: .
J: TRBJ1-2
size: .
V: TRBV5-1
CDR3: CASSLGLQQNYGYTF
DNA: TGCGCCAGCAGCTTGGGGCTCCAACAGAACTATGGCTACACCTTC

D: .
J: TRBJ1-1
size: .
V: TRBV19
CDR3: CASSIGRGYTEAFF
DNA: TGTGCCAGTAGTATTGGCAGGGGATACACTGAAGCTTTCTTT

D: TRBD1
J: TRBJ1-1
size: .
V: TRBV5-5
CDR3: CASSPQGAITEAFF
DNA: TGTGCCAGCAGCCCACAGGGGGCTATCACTGAAGCTTTCTTT

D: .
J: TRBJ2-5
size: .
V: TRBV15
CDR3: CATSRPGPQETQYF
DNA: TGTGCCACCAGCAGACCCGGTCCCCAAGAGACCCAGTACTTC

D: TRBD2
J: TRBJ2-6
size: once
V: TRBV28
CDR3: CASGFGAGPGANVLTF
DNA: TGTGCCAGCGGGTTCGGAGCGGGGCCTGGGGCCAACGTCCTGACTTTC

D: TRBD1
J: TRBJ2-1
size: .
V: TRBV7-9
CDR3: CASSLAGTGGHEQFF
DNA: TGTGCCAGCAGCTTGGCCGGGACAGGGGGCCATGAGCAGTTCTTC

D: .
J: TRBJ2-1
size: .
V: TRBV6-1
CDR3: CASSEAEASSGLRTEQFF
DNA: TGTGCCAGCAGTGAAGCAGAAGCGAGTTCGGGTCTTCGTACTGAGCAGTTCTTC

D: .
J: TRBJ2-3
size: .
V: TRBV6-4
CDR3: CASSDRAGAGDTQYF
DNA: TGTGCCAGCAGTGACAGGGCAGGGGCGGGAGATACGCAGTATTTT

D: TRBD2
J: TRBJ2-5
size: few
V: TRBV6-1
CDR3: CASSGVGGPRETQYF
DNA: TGTGCCAGCAGTGGGGTGGGAGGGCCCCGGGAGACCCAGTACTTC

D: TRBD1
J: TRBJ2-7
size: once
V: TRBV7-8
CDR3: CASSLEGALYEQYF
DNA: TGTGCCAGCAGCTTAGAGGGGGCTCTCTACGAGCAGTACTTC

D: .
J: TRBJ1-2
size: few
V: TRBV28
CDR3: CASSLGPQVGGYGYTF
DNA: TGTGCCAGCAGTTTGGGCCCCCAGGTCGGGGGCTATGGCTACACCTTC

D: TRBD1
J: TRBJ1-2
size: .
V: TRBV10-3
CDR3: CAIRTGAEGNYGYTF
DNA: TGTGCCATCAGAACAGGGGCAGAGGGTAACTATGGCTACACCTTC

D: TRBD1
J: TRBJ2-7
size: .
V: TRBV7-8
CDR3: CASSPLGTGRNEQYF
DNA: TGTGCCAGCAGCCCACTAGGGACAGGGAGAAACGAGCAGTACTTC

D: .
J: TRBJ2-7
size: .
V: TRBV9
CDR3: CASSPLREAYEQYF
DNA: TGTGCCAGCAGCCCTTTAAGGGAGGCGTACGAGCAGTACTTC

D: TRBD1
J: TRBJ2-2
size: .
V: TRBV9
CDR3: CASSVVATGITGELFF
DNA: TGTGCCAGCAGCGTAGTGGCGACAGGGATCACCGGGGAGCTGTTTTTT

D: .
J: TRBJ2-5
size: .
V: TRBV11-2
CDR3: CASSYRRLQETQYF
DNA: TGTGCCAGCAGCTACCGGCGACTTCAAGAGACCCAGTACTTC

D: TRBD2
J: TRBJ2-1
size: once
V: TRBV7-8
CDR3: CASSRIAGSSYNEQFF
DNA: TGTGCCAGCAGCAGGATAGCGGGGAGCTCCTACAATGAGCAGTTCTTC

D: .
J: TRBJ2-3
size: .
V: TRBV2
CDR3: CASRLAASTDTQYF
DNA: TGTGCCAGCAGGCTAGCCGCGAGCACAGATACGCAGTATTTT

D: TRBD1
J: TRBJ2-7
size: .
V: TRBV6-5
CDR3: CASSSQRGQREQYF
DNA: TGTGCCAGCAGTTCCCAAAGGGGGCAACGCGAGCAGTACTTC